This record concerns one T cell receptor (beta chain) sequence. Its antigen is as yet unknown. CD8+ and CD4+ T cells taken from blood had their TCR beta sequenced. This entry is derived from a study of CD8 T cells in Susac syndrome. Study outcomes and limitations: The relatively small number of individuals in the TCR sequencing and HLA analysis was acknowledged by the study.

The RNA input was roughly 0.45 to 1 ug, and it was reverse transcribed with random hexamers. TCR beta CDR3 was amplified by immunoSEQ covering 54 Vbeta and 13 Jbeta. TCRdb analysed the immunoSEQ multiplex PCR reads with MiXCR anew, one entry per CDR3 protein. The sample holds roughly 140,000 distinct CDR3 sequences, 95% to 96% seen once. After removal of 4 bases from V and 6 bases from J, the junction contained 6 bases not matched to a gene. The CDR3 is 14 amino acids. Germline V gene data show CDR1 as SGDLS and CDR2 as YYNGEE. Sequenced input: CD8+ T cells from PBMCs. The receptor was isolated from a human donor with multiple sclerosis. This chain links TRBV9 with TRBJ2-1; 8 nucleotides agree with TRBD1. The CDR3, as DNA: TGTGCCAGCAGCCCACAGGGGGGTAGCAATGAGCAGTTCTTC. This encodes CASSPQGGSNEQFF.